This T cell receptor (beta chain) was recovered during a study of T-cell reconstitution after alpha-beta-depleted transplantation in children. Whole-study findings and limits: Expanded graft clones, several hundred of them, were reportedly the source of alpha-beta T cells about two months after transplant. The authors attributed T-cell counts and diversity one year after transplant mostly to newly produced T cells. Where some patients showed high TCRbeta diversity at day 60, it came from recipient T cells and thymic progenitors that had survived.

Comment on this clonotype: Its specificity is unknown.

The V gene's germline CDR1 is SQVTM and CDR2 ANQGSEA. The CDR3 is made up of 11 amino acids. V was clipped by 7 bases and J by 6 bases, with 11 bases between them. Construction of the TCRbeta library involved unique molecular identifiers. TCRdb used MiXCR to reprocess the PCR reads, holding one entry per CDR3 protein. The profile covers fewer than 1 million distinct CDR3 sequences, with roughly 15% appearing a single time and about 4.6% taken by the ten largest. This receptor was obtained from a male patient younger than 18 who had a stem cell transplant for acute lymphoblastic leukemia, so the T cells may come from the graft donor. The chain carries TRBV29-1 and TRBJ2-3, with D perhaps TRBD1 (5 bases). This specimen consisted of PBMCs, mostly from graft donor cells, obtained 360 days after TCRalphabeta/CD19-depleted stem cell transplant. CDR3 nucleotides: TGCAGCGCAAGGGGAAAGGATACGCAGTATTTT. Translation: CSARGKDTQYF.